This T cell receptor beta chain was recorded in a study of radiation and T cells in renal cell carcinoma. Study findings and constraints: Top tumor clonotypes rose in blood 2 weeks post-radiation, then contracted.

Time point indicated: baseline pretreatment blood. Treatment given: 15 Gy SBRT to primary tumor, nephrectomy 4 weeks later. Radiation-treated patients gave blood at baseline, week 2 and week 4. The tumor was a clear cell renal cell carcinoma. Measured with immunoSEQ multiplex PCR; TCRdb has only the in-frame clones, and not every one. The sample records about 130,000 clones, around nine tenths being singletons. A note on this clone: Its antigen is as yet unknown. Different DNA sequences within this sample yield the same CDR3.

The germline V and J ends were trimmed by 0 bases and 1 base, with 2 bases remaining between them. Germline assignment: CDR1 SGHKS and CDR2 YYEKEE (reference sequence). The CDR3 runs 13 residues. The receptor comes from a woman between 45 and 60 years old with renal cell carcinoma. This material consisted of blood, taken from a patient whose treatment included radiotherapy and nephrectomy. J is TRBJ1-5 and V is TRBV5-5, with D uncertain. The CDR3 coding sequence is TGTGCCAGCAGCTTGGTGAGCAATCAGCCCCAGCATTTT. It yields the protein CASSLVSNQPQHF.